This T cell receptor (beta chain) was found in a study of blood T cell repertoires in COVID-19. Study-level background: The United States, Italy and Spain provided the acute and convalescent COVID-19 samples. Sources were T cells, B-cell-depleted T cells, or PBMCs; the material itself was cDNA or gDNA.

Patients of the Seattle cohort, enrolled during active infection, were followed longitudinally. The CDR3 is 13 amino acids. V dropped 4 bases and J dropped 5 bases, with 9 bases sitting between them. Germline V gene sequence: CDR1 SNHLY, CDR2 FYNNEI. Authors' data handling: Quantification of nucleated cells was approximated via reference gene primer amplification. Measured with immunoSEQ multiplex PCR; TCRdb has only the in-frame clones, and not every one. That table is the source of V, J and clone size, and D and trimming were worked out from the DNA. The data show roughly 260,000 clones, approximately 91% seen once.

The gene calls are TRBV2 and TRBJ1-5; a possible D gene is TRBD1 (5 bases). The TCR originated in a woman aged 25 to 39 with COVID-19, enrolled during active disease. The sample comprised peripheral blood. CDR3 residues: CASSVDIYQPQHF. The CDR3 nucleotides are TGTGCCAGCAGTGTGGACATTTATCAGCCCCAGCATTTT.